The clone carrying this T cell receptor beta chain occurred many times. Antigen unknown. Authors' methods: The authors used CDR3 differences across clinicopathological groups to build a distant-metastasis classifier for papillary thyroid cancer. TCRdb re-called the PCR reads via MiXCR. The authors' filters were not applied to this entry. The sample lists 46,000 or so clones, roughly 15% occurring once. Thyroid surgery was performed in patients who had received no treatment beforehand. CDR3 size: 12 residues. Germline V gives CDR1 WSHSY, CDR2 SAAADI. V gave up 8 bases and J gave up 6 bases; unmatched junction bases: 5. The data were taken from a study of metastatic and nonmetastatic thyroid tumors. Turning to the study itself: Repertoire comparison spanned blood and tumor or nodule tissue of malignant and benign thyroid patients.

Whole-study results and caveats: Reported TCR beta diversity, measured in blood and tumor, was significantly higher for malignant thyroid tumors than for benign nodules.

The sequence was collected from a female donor with papillary thyroid cancer or a benign thyroid nodule (not recorded which). Some clones in this sample may be carry-over from other donors' samples. Sequenced material: blood. This sequence joins TRBV10-2 and TRBJ1-1; 8 nucleotides agree with TRBD1. The CDR3 loop is CASAGTGSEAFF. The DNA of the CDR3 is TGCGCCAGCGCTGGGACAGGTTCTGAAGCTTTCTTT.